This TCR beta chain comes out of a study of cytomegalovirus exposure and HLA in healthy donors. Study observations and caveats: Most CMV-associated TCR beta chains were later found to appear HLA-restricted. The authors later linked a missense DCLRE1C variant to TCR beta V- and J-gene trimming.

PCR was performed using 60 Vbeta and 13 Jbeta primers. The data were produced by immunoSEQ multiplex PCR, yet TCRdb's version contains in-frame clones alone and is incomplete. The sample has approximately 120,000 clones, around 73% seen once. Germline CDR1 reads SGDLS; CDR2 reads YYNGEE. This CDR3 is built from 13 residues. The V and J ends lost 0 bases and 7 bases respectively, with 9 bases between them. Notes on this clone: Its antigen is undetermined.

The V call is TRBV9, the J call TRBJ2-3, with TRBD1 as a possible D gene (6 bases). Sample: PBMCs. The sequence came from a man younger than 45 in good health and CMV-seropositive. The CDR3 sequence: CASSVDQGNTQYF. The DNA for the CDR3 is TGTGCCAGCAGCGTAGATCAGGGGAATACGCAGTATTTT.